This passage covers 10 T cell receptor beta chains from one sample sequenced in a study of blood T cells in healthy people across ages. Then a second PCR, running roughly 7 to 11 cycles, was carried out with a sample-barcoded 5' primer and a J-beta primer mix. TCRdb independently ran MiXCR on the 5' RACE reads; one entry per CDR3 protein. The sample shows hundreds of thousands of distinct CDR3 sequences, roughly 25% of them seen only once. This same sample was also part of a study on T cells of mothers and their children.

The material sequenced was blood. The receptor set was obtained from a boy aged 5-17 years in good health.

The V call is TRBV7-9, the J call TRBJ2-5, with D possibly matching TRBD2 (7 bases). V dropped 5 bases and J dropped 3 bases, with 22 bases sitting between them. This CDR3 region has 17 residues. Germline lookup yields CDR1 SEHNR and CDR2 FQNEAQ (reference sequence). CDR3 protein: CASSPPILAGAKETQYF. The DNA of the CDR3 is TGTGCCAGCAGCCCACCCATATTGGCGGGGGCAAAAGAGACCCAGTACTTC.

This clonotype has a handful of counts. The chain recombines TRBV7-9 with TRBJ1-4; D may be TRBD1 (6 bases). The CDR3 consists of 14 residues. From germline, CDR1 is SEHNR and CDR2 FQNEAQ (reference sequence). The V and J ends lost 3 bases and 8 bases respectively, with 13 bases between them. The CDR3 protein is CASSFYRDHEKLFF. The CDR3 region has the DNA TGTGCCAGCAGCTTTTACAGGGACCACGAAAAACTGTTTTTT.

The V gene is TRBV6-6, the J gene TRBJ1-1, with unresolved D. CDR1 and CDR2 from the germline V gene are MNHNY and SVGAGI (reference sequence). The CDR3 covers 14 residues. V gave up 6 bases and J gave up 1 base, with 12 bases separating them. The CDR3 DNA is TGTGCCAGCAGCCCCGGGCGGCAGAACACTGAAGCTTTCTTT. This codes for CASSPGRQNTEAFF.

The chain has TRBV7-2 and TRBJ2-7, with 7 bases that match TRBD1. V was clipped by 6 bases and J by 2 bases; unmatched bases: 4. This CDR3 is 13 amino acids long. Germline CDR1 and CDR2: SGHTA and FQGNSA. The CDR3 here is CASREGATYEQYF. CDR3 DNA: TGTGCCAGCAGAGAGGGGGCCACCTACGAGCAGTACTTC.

This clonotype has only a few counts. This rearrangement joins TRBV10-3 to TRBJ2-7; 7 bases line up with TRBD1. The V gene's germline CDR1 is ENHRY and CDR2 SYGVKD. There are 14 residues in the CDR3. V lost 2 bases to trimming and J lost 1 base; unmatched junction nucleotides: 2. The CDR3 sequence is CAISERDSSYEQYF. The CDR3 bases are TGTGCCATCAGTGAGAGGGACAGTTCCTACGAGCAGTACTTC.

This clonotype was counted only a few times. The chain employs TRBV7-3 and TRBJ1-3, with TRBD1 as a possible D gene (6 bases). V lost 6 bases, J lost 3 bases, and 18 bases lay in between. CDR3 length: 16 residues. Germline V gene data show CDR1 as SGHTA and CDR2 as FQGTGA. The CDR3 sequence is CASSPQGTGHGNTIYF. The CDR3 DNA sequence: TGTGCCAGCAGTCCTCAGGGAACAGGGCATGGAAACACCATATATTTT.

Only one count was recorded for this clonotype. The CDR3 bases are TGTGCCGCCCGCACATCGGGACAGGGGGCTTATAATGAAAAACTGTTTTTT. Translation: CAARTSGQGAYNEKLFF. This chain links TRBV28 with TRBJ1-4; TRBD1 matches 12 bases. CDR1 MDHEN and CDR2 SYDVKM come from the germline V gene. With V trimmed by 11 bases and J by 4 bases, 14 bases remained unmatched. The CDR3 sequence is 17 residues long.

This clonotype was observed many times. The chain links TRBV2 to TRBJ2-5; 7 bases are a match to TRBD2. This CDR3 has 16 amino acids. Per germline, CDR1 SNHLY and CDR2 FYNNEI. Germline trimming cut 3 bases from V and 5 bases from J; bases unmatched to any gene: 12. Written as DNA, the CDR3 is TGTGCCAGCAGTGACCCCTGGGACTACGGAAGGGAGACCCAGTACTTC. It translates to CASSDPWDYGRETQYF.

V and J are TRBV10-3 and TRBJ2-5; tentative D call: TRBD2 (7 bases). Germline V gene lookup returns CDR1 ENHRY and CDR2 SYGVKD. The CDR3 contains 13 residues. Trimming removed 7 bases from V and 5 bases from J, with 14 bases in between. The CDR3 loop is CAINSRGAETQYF. For the CDR3, the DNA is TGTGCCATCAATAGCCGGGGGGCGGAGACCCAGTACTTC.

In its sample, this clonotype was seen a few times. The chain uses TRBV7-3 and TRBJ1-2, with 8 bases matching TRBD1. CDR1 SGHTA and CDR2 FQGTGA come from the germline V gene. The CDR3 extends over 16 amino acids. Trimming removed 5 bases from V and 4 bases from J; junction bases left unmatched: 12. The CDR3 DNA follows: TGTGCCAGCAGCCCCATCCCAGGGGGCTCCGGCTATGGCTACACCTTC. Translating it yields CASSPIPGGSGYGYTF.